This entry concerns a single T cell receptor beta chain. TCRdb re-analysed the 5' RACE reads in MiXCR, keeping a single row per CDR3 protein. The sample has 300,000 to 400,000 distinct CDR3 sequences, approximately 12% seen once. These data are taken from a study of T cells after yellow fever vaccination. This CDR3 is built from 16 residues. From germline, CDR1 is SGHAT and CDR2 FQNNGV. V lost 5 bases and J lost 2, with 17 bases in between. The receptor's source is a man between 18 and 35 years old who received the YFV17D yellow fever vaccine. The material sequenced was CD4+ T cells sorted from PBMCs, taken 15 days after the yellow fever booster vaccination. The chain links TRBV11-2 to TRBJ2-3; no reliable D call. The CDR3 sequence is CASSTPLWGLTDTQYF. Written as DNA, the CDR3 is TGTGCCAGCAGCACTCCTCTTTGGGGTCTCACAGATACGCAGTATTTT.